The 22 T cell receptor beta chains listed next were all sequenced from one sample in a study of T-cell memory formation after mild COVID-19. TCRdb itself ran the 5' RACE reads through MiXCR, one entry per CDR3 protein. The sample includes some 130,000 distinct CDR3 sequences, about 16% of them seen just once. Source material: PBMCs or a T cell subset sorted from them (not recorded which). The source of these receptors is an adult woman who had mild COVID-19 (a few samples of this study predate the infection). Cell type and time point are not known.

The chain has TRBV11-3 and TRBJ2-3; D is undetermined. This CDR3 comprises 12 residues. V was cut by 4 bases and J by 8 bases, with 10 bases left in between. CDR1 and CDR2 from the germline V gene are SGHNT and YENEEA. The CDR3 coding sequence is TGTGCCAGCAGCTCCCAACATGGTACGCAGTATTTT. As protein: CASSSQHGTQYF. Full variable domain (rest looked up from reference TRBV11-3 and TRBJ2-3): EAGVVQSPRYKIIEKKQPVAFWCNPISGHNTLYWYLQNLGQGPELLIRYENEEAVDDSQLPKDRFSAERLKGVDSTLKIQPAELGDSAVYLCASSSQHGTQYFGPGTRLTVL.

The V gene is TRBV24-1, the J gene TRBJ2-1; 9 positions agree with TRBD1. Germline V lookup: CDR1 KGHDR, CDR2 SFDVKD. The trim removed 4 bases at V and 8 bases at J, leaving 8 bases unmatched. CDR3 length equals 15 residues. CDR3 in DNA: TGTGCCACCAGTGACAAAGGGACAGGGTTGGATGAGCAGTTCTTC. Translated, it gives CATSDKGTGLDEQFF.

This clonotype is termed medium-sized. The chain links TRBV12-3 or TRBV12-4 to TRBJ2-6; either TRBD1 or TRBD2 may fit D (7 bases each). The germline V and J ends were trimmed by 7 bases and 3 bases, with 13 bases remaining between them. The CDR3 length is 15 residues. The CDR3 nucleotides are TGTGCCAGCACCCAGGGGGGGCTTGGGGCCAACGTCCTGACTTTC. It encodes CASTQGGLGANVLTF.

This clonotype was found a few times. The chain links TRBV24-1 to TRBJ2-6; D might be TRBD2 (5 bases). Trimming took 3 bases from V and 2 from J, leaving 10 bases between them. From germline, CDR1 is KGHDR and CDR2 SFDVKD. This CDR3 is 16 amino acids long. The CDR3 sequence is CATSDVGVAGANVLTF. For the CDR3, the DNA is TGTGCCACCAGTGATGTCGGGGTGGCTGGGGCCAACGTCCTGACTTTC.

This clonotype was found once. V is TRBV18 and J is TRBJ1-6; TRBD1 matches 10 bases. Germline lookup yields CDR1 KGHSH and CDR2 LQKENI. J gave up 9 bases and V 1 base, and 3 bases lay outside the gene matches. CDR3 length: 15 residues. The CDR3 region has the DNA TGTGCCAGCTCACCACGGGACAGGGGTACTTCACCCCTCCACTTT. It specifies CASSPRDRGTSPLHF. Using reference TRBV18 and TRBJ1-6 for the parts outside the CDR3, the full variable domain is NAGVMQNPRHLVRRRGQEARLRCSPMKGHSHVYWYRQLPEEGLKFMVYLQKENIIDESGMPKERFSAEFPKEGPSILRIQQVVRGDSAAYFCASSPRDRGTSPLHFGNGTRLTVT.

A few counts support this clonotype. This chain connects TRBV7-9 to TRBJ1-2; D might be TRBD1 (5 bases). In germline, CDR1 is SEHNR, CDR2 FQNEAQ (reference sequence). The CDR3 has 14 residues. The ends were cut back, 4 bases at V and 4 bases at J, with 13 bases in the middle. The CDR3 here is CASSYPAGSYGYTF. CDR3 nucleotides: TGTGCCAGCAGCTACCCAGCAGGGAGCTATGGCTACACCTTC. The variable domain in full, completed from reference TRBV7-9 and TRBJ1-2, reads DTGVSQNPRHKITKRGQNVTFRCDPISEHNRLYWYRQTLGQGPEFLTYFQNEAQLEKSRLLSDRFSAERPKGSFSTLEIQRTEQGDSAMYLCASSYPAGSYGYTFGSGTRLTVV.

V and J are TRBV7-9 and TRBJ2-2; 7 nucleotides match TRBD1. This CDR3 contains 14 residues. Germline CDR1 is SEHNR and CDR2 is FQNEAQ (reference sequence). Trimming cost V 6 bases and J 3 bases; bases outside gene matches: 4. CDR3 sequence reads: CASSYDRDTGELFF. DNA for the CDR3: TGTGCCAGCAGTTACGACAGGGACACCGGGGAGCTGTTTTTT.

J is TRBJ2-7 and V is TRBV12-3 or TRBV12-4; 15 bases map to TRBD2. V dropped 0 bases and J dropped 5; count of bases not matched to a gene: 11. The length of the CDR3 is 19 residues. CDR3 loop: CASSLAAGLAGGPLNEQYF. CDR3 DNA sequence: TGTGCCAGCAGTTTAGCGGCCGGACTAGCGGGAGGGCCTCTTAACGAGCAGTACTTC.

The gene calls are TRBV7-2 and TRBJ2-2; 13 bases are shared with TRBD2. The CDR3 length is 17 residues. The trim removed 5 bases at V and 4 bases at J, leaving 7 bases unmatched. Germline CDR1 is SGHTA and CDR2 is FQGNSA. The CDR3 spells CASSPTSGGSLTGELFF. The CDR3 bases are TGTGCCAGCAGCCCGACTAGCGGGGGGTCTCTCACCGGGGAGCTGTTTTTT.

The gene calls are TRBV12-3 or TRBV12-4 and TRBJ2-1; the match to TRBD2 covers 13 bases. The CDR3 sequence is 17 residues long. With V trimmed by 1 base and J by 6 bases, 6 bases remained unmatched. CDR3 bases: TGTGCCAGCAGTTTAGGACTAGCGGGAGGAGTTGGCAATGAGCAGTTCTTC. Protein sequence: CASSLGLAGGVGNEQFF.

This chain joins TRBV20-1 and TRBJ1-2; TRBD1 aligns across 9 bases. Germline loops: CDR1 DFQATT, CDR2 SNEGSKA (reference sequence). There are 11 residues in the CDR3. J gave up 6 bases and V 6 bases, and 2 bases lay outside the gene matches. CDR3 bases: TGCAGTGCGGGGACAGGGAATGGCTACACCTTC. This translates into CSAGTGNGYTF.

This chain joins TRBV20-1 and TRBJ1-1; D perhaps matches TRBD1 (5 bases). The CDR3 contains 12 residues. Germline CDR1 is DFQATT and CDR2 is SNEGSKA (reference sequence). Trimming removed 4 bases from V and 1 base from J, with 7 bases in between. The DNA of the CDR3 is TGCAGTGCTACAGGGCCGAACACTGAAGCTTTCTTT. Translation gives CSATGPNTEAFF.

This clonotype was counted a few times. The genes are TRBV7-3 and TRBJ2-2; weak D call: TRBD2 (5 bases). The CDR3 loop spans 16 amino acids. Germline loops: CDR1 SGHTA, CDR2 FQGTGA. The V and J ends lost 7 bases and 1 base respectively, with 16 bases between them. This CDR3 reads CASTFSYEGNTGELFF. The DNA for the CDR3 is TGTGCCAGCACCTTCTCCTATGAGGGGAACACCGGGGAGCTGTTTTTT.

The table lists this clonotype with a few counts. The CDR3 DNA follows: TGCGCCAGCAGCGGACAGGGAGGCAATGAGCAGTTCTTC. Translated: CASSGQGGNEQFF. V gene TRBV5-1 combines with J gene TRBJ2-1, with TRBD1 matching 8 bases. The V and J ends lost 4 bases and 6 bases, in that order; junction bases with no gene match: 3. The CDR3 length is 13 residues. Germline V gene lookup returns CDR1 SGHRS and CDR2 YFSETQ.

V and J are TRBV27 and TRBJ2-3; 9 nucleotides match TRBD2. The V gene's germline CDR1 is MNHEY and CDR2 SMNVEV (reference sequence). The CDR3 totals 17 residues. V shed 2 bases, J shed 4 bases, and the junction held 10 bases outside the gene matches. In nucleotides, the CDR3 is TGTGCCAGCAGTTTAAGGGGCGTAGCGGGAGTCCCAGATACGCAGTATTTT. It is translated as CASSLRGVAGVPDTQYF.

This clonotype appeared a few times. J is TRBJ2-3 and V is TRBV7-2; D is unclear. With 1 base removed from V and 2 bases from J, the gap between germline ends came to 7 bases. This CDR3 contains 14 residues. Germline V CDR1 and CDR2: SGHTA, FQGNSA. CDR3 in amino acids: CASSLVGSTDTQYF. CDR3 sequence (DNA): TGTGCCAGCAGCTTAGTAGGCTCCACAGATACGCAGTATTTT. The variable domain in full, completed from reference TRBV7-2 and TRBJ2-3, reads GAGVSQSPSNKVTEKGKDVELRCDPISGHTALYWYRQSLGQGLEFLIYFQGNSAPDKSGLPSDRFSAERTGGSVSTLTIQRTQQEDSAVYLCASSLVGSTDTQYFGPGTRLTVL.

The chain employs TRBV28 and TRBJ1-1; the match to TRBD1 covers 11 bases. The CDR3 consists of 15 residues. In germline, CDR1 is MDHEN, CDR2 SYDVKM. The J segment lost 4 bases and the V segment lost 3 bases, leaving 4 bases of the junction unmatched. The CDR3 spells CASSFTGTGGTEAFF. Written as DNA, the CDR3 is TGTGCCAGCAGTTTCACCGGGACAGGGGGCACTGAAGCTTTCTTT. The variable domain in full, completed from reference TRBV28 and TRBJ1-1, reads DVKVTQSSRYLVKRTGEKVFLECVQDMDHENMFWYRQDPGLGLRLIYFSYDVKMKEKGDIPEGYSVSREKKERFSLILESASTNQTSMYLCASSFTGTGGTEAFFGQGTRLTVV.

This clonotype was recorded a few times. The chain employs TRBV7-9 and TRBJ1-2; D is ambiguous. The V and J ends lost 8 bases and 6 bases respectively, with 16 bases between them. This CDR3 comprises 13 residues. The V gene's germline CDR1 is SEHNR and CDR2 FQNEAQ (reference sequence). CDR3 coding DNA: TGTGCCAGCGGCCTGGGTAAAACGAATGGCTACACCTTC. It translates to CASGLGKTNGYTF.

The chain is built from TRBV27 and TRBJ1-1, with 7 bases lining up with TRBD1. This CDR3 is built from 14 residues. V lost 8 bases to trimming and J lost 1 base; unmatched junction nucleotides: 7. Germline CDR1 is MNHEY and CDR2 is SMNVEV (reference sequence). The CDR3 region has the DNA TGTGCCAGCGGACTACAGGGGTCGAACACTGAAGCTTTCTTT. Translated, it gives CASGLQGSNTEAFF.

This clonotype was found a few times. The CDR3 spells CASSYGTGVEQYF. The DNA for the CDR3 is TGTGCCAGCAGCTACGGGACAGGCGTAGAGCAGTACTTC. The rearrangement uses TRBV2 and TRBJ2-7, with 8 bases lining up with TRBD1. Germline lookup yields CDR1 SNHLY and CDR2 FYNNEI. V dropped 6 bases and J dropped 7; count of bases not matched to a gene: 8. The CDR3 is 13 residues long.

The chain couples TRBV7-2 to TRBJ2-5; 8 positions match TRBD2. The germline V gene encodes CDR1 SGHTA and CDR2 FQGNSA. The CDR3 totals 15 residues. After removal of 8 bases from V and 7 bases from J, the junction contained 15 bases not matched to a gene. The CDR3 nucleotides are TGTGCCAGCGCGGGGGGCCTAGCGGCTGGGGGGACCCAGTACTTC. Protein: CASAGGLAAGGTQYF.

This clonotype has a handful of counts. The gene calls are TRBV12-3 or TRBV12-4 and TRBJ2-6; TRBD1 is a possible D gene (6 bases). The V end was cut by 6 bases, the J end by 4 bases, with 13 bases between. The CDR3 extends over 15 amino acids. The CDR3 region has the DNA TGTGCCAGCAGAGGGGACAAGTCGGGGGCCAACGTCCTGACTTTC. It translates to CASRGDKSGANVLTF.